This TCR beta chain derives from a study of post-analysis software for immune sequencing data. Study information: The study covered relapsing-remitting, secondary progressive and progressive-relapsing courses of multiple sclerosis. Study conclusions and caveats: Compared against controls, patients with multiple sclerosis displayed significantly lower normalized Chao1 diversity. Patients used a few TRBV segments, including TRBV5-6, TRBV5-1 and TRBV20-1, more often than controls.

The TCR beta cDNA libraries carried unique molecular identifiers. Around 500,000 cDNA molecules came from approximately 1 to 10 million T cells. TCRdb used MiXCR to reprocess the PCR reads, holding one entry per CDR3 protein. Of fewer than 600,000 distinct CDR3 sequences in the sample, approximately 46% were seen once. The CDR3 loop spans 17 amino acids. Germline V gene data show CDR1 as SGHTA and CDR2 as FQGNSA. V shed 5 bases, J shed 6 bases, and the junction held 16 bases outside the gene matches. Comments on this clonotype: The antigen remains undetermined.

V is TRBV7-2 and J is TRBJ2-1, with 7 nucleotides matching TRBD2. This clonotype originated in a girl aged 5-17 years with multiple sclerosis. The sample was blood. The CDR3 DNA reads TGTGCCAGCAGCCCCGAGAGAGCGGGAATGGGTTGCAATGAGCAGTTCTTC. This sequence encodes CASSPERAGMGCNEQFF.